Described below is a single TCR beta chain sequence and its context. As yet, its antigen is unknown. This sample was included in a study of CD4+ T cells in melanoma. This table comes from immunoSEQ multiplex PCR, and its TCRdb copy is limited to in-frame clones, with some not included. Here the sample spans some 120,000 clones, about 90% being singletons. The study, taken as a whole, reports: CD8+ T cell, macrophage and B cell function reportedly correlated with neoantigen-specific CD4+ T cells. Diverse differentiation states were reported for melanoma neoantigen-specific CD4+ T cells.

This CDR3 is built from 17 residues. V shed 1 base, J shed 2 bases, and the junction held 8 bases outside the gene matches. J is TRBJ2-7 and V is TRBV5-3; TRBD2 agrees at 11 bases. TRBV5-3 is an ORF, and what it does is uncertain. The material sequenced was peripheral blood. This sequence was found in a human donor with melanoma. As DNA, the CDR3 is TGTGCCAGAAGCTTGTTCTTAGCGGGAGGGCCCCCCTACGAGCAGTACTTC. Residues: CARSLFLAGGPPYEQYF.